This TCR beta chain was sequenced during a study of radiation and T cells in renal cell carcinoma (dated by TCRdb to 2020 to 2022). Regarding the complete study: A total of around 50 samples underwent TCR beta sequencing, made up of approximately 26 tumors and roughly 27 peripheral blood samples. Across all 53 samples, 4,016,671 unique CDR3 nucleotide sequences, encoding 2,658,974 unique CDR3 amino acid sequences, were identified.

Study-wide conclusions, independent of this receptor: The single-armed trial design could not address effects of radiation dose or scheduling on the TCR repertoire. Compared with control tumors, irradiated tumors had a greater number of dominant CDR3 motifs, and those motifs took up a bigger portion of the repertoire. TCR clonality was higher in irradiated tumors than in controls, as the top 100 clonotypes made up an average of about 54% of the repertoire in irradiated tumors compared with 43% in nephrectomy-only tumors. Intratumoral heterogeneity went uncaptured because the only tumor material available was small regions of around 1 g.

TCR beta libraries were generated from genomic DNA with the immunoSEQ kit, following the manufacturer's recommendations. To prepare libraries, a first multiplex PCR with proprietary primers was run, followed by a second PCR that added unique barcodes, and a bead cleanup was done after each round. Each sample batch included a kit-provided positive control reaction and a negative control reaction. The final libraries were assessed on an Agilent 4200 TapeStation D1000 ScreenTape, pooled by volume, and quantified by qPCR. Sequencing was performed on an Illumina NextSeq500 with a MidOutput 150-cycle cartridge, and 156 Read1 and 15 Index1 cycles were run with kit custom primers. The pooled library was loaded at roughly 0.93 pM, with an approximately 20% PhiX control spiked in. The published analysis was carried out like this. Vendor-processed data were analyzed in R, and a clonotype was defined as all T cells sharing the same CDR3 nucleotide sequence. For clone abundance analyses, frequencies were normalized to the 10,000 most abundant clones per sample. Public T cell clones, averaging fewer than five per sample, were removed before analysis. Dominant motifs were analyzed with ImmunoMap using the PAM10 matrix, a gap penalty of 30, and a homology threshold of 0.3, and motifs with a cumulative frequency of at least 0.01 were considered dominant. TCRdb re-hosts the immuneACCESS table, in-frame sequences only. Its copies lack some clones; in the studies checked, an unresolved V gene accounts for under half of them, and the cause for the rest is not known. That table furnishes V, J and clone size, whereas the DNA furnished D and trimming. The sample table contains 15,000 to 20,000 clones; only one count was recorded for 55% to 75% of them. The ten largest clones add up to about 9.7% of the sample.

Concerning this clone itself: What antigen it recognizes has not been identified. No much larger clone is present one base from it, and per-base qualities are unavailable.

The sample's time point label, in plain terms: tumor resected at nephrectomy. Read against the paper, the sample's treatment or condition label means: treatment-naive control, cytoreductive nephrectomy. Control tumors came from treatment-naive renal cell carcinoma patients who underwent cytoreductive nephrectomy without prior radiation. Every patient had renal cell carcinoma of clear cell pathology. Control tumors used for TCR sequencing were obtained from several females and over 10 males (median age approximately 50 years, range 40 to 82) and were resected from the early 2010s to the mid-2010s. Tumor processing involved mechanical dissociation, digestion with collagenase/hyaluronidase at 37 degrees C, handling in gentleMACS C tubes, and storage in liquid nitrogen. Genomic DNA for TCR sequencing was prepared using the QIAamp DNA Blood Mini Kit (Qiagen). The analyses included only samples that passed all quality control checks.

The V end loses 2 bases and the J end loses 1 base, and a stretch of 12 bases separates them. Including cysteine and phenylalanine, the CDR3 has 15 amino acids. The sequence is cut down to CDR3 DNA, 45 bases in frame from base 1. Per the germline V gene (reference sequence), LNHDA is the CDR1 and SQIVND is the CDR2. This sample comprised tumor tissue, obtained from a patient whose treatment was nephrectomy without radiotherapy. Rearrangement joined TRBV19 to TRBJ2-7; no D gene is confidently identified. The receptor's source is a middle-aged man with renal cell carcinoma. The DNA sequence follows: TGTGCCAGTAGTATATCTAGGGCGGCATCCTACGAGCAGTACTTC. Its amino acids are CASSISRAASYEQYF.